Listed below are T cell receptor beta chains from one sample, sequenced in a study of technical replicates of blood from a handful of donors. Produced via immunoSEQ multiplex PCR; TCRdb's table is partial and in-frame only. Of around 73,000 clones detected, roughly 90% appear once; the ten largest clones hold roughly 4.5%. Input material: PBMCs. These receptors all stem from a human donor in good health. Some clones in this sample may be carry-over from other donors' samples. Each CDR3 is given with its conserved first and last residue. D genes are given only for firm matches. Some rows mark clone size as missing; the rest say once, few, many or name a class of expanded clone.

J: TRBJ1-2; V: TRBV27; size: .; D: .; DNA: TGTGCCAGCAGTTTCCAAGGGAATATACAGGGTTCTAGGAGGGGCTACACCTTC; CDR3: CASSFQGNIQGSRRGYTF
J: TRBJ2-7; V: TRBV5-5; size: .; D: TRBD1; DNA: TGTGCCAGCAGCTTGGCAGGGGGCTCCTACGAGCAGTACTTC; CDR3: CASSLAGGSYEQYF
J: TRBJ1-2; V: TRBV5-4; size: .; D: .; DNA: TGTGCCAGCAGCCGGGGGGGGGAAGGCTACACCTTC; CDR3: CASSRGGEGYTF
J: TRBJ2-7; V: TRBV27; size: .; D: TRBD1; DNA: TGTGCCAGCAGCCTCGACAGGGTGTGGGACGAGCAGTACTTC; CDR3: CASSLDRVWDEQYF
J: TRBJ2-7; V: TRBV7-9; size: .; D: TRBD2; DNA: TGTGCCAGCAGCTCCCAGGGACTAGCGTCTAACGAGCAGTACTTC; CDR3: CASSSQGLASNEQYF
J: TRBJ2-7; V: TRBV19; size: .; D: .; DNA: TGTGCCAGTAGTACAGGGGCGGGACTAAGCTACGAGCAGTACTTC; CDR3: CASSTGAGLSYEQYF
J: TRBJ2-3; V: TRBV5-5; size: .; D: TRBD2; DNA: TGTGCCAGCAGACTGCTTCTCCAACTAGCGGGGGGTAGCACAGATACGCAGTATTTT; CDR3: CASRLLLQLAGGSTDTQYF
J: TRBJ1-2; V: TRBV19; size: once; D: TRBD1; DNA: TGTGCCAGCGCTAGGACAGGGAGGGTCGACTATGGCTACACCTTC; CDR3: CASARTGRVDYGYTF
J: TRBJ2-7; V: TRBV19; size: .; D: TRBD1; DNA: TGTGCCAGTAGTATAGACCACAGGGGCGCCTCCTACGAGCAGTACTTC; CDR3: CASSIDHRGASYEQYF
J: TRBJ2-3; V: TRBV18; size: .; D: .; DNA: TGTGCCAGCTCACCTTTTAACAGGGACCACCCAGATACGCAGTATTTT; CDR3: CASSPFNRDHPDTQYF
J: TRBJ2-2; V: TRBV5-1; size: .; D: .; DNA: TGCGCCAGCAGCTTGGCACAGGGAGGGACCGGGGAGCTGTTTTTT; CDR3: CASSLAQGGTGELFF
J: TRBJ2-7; V: TRBV5-4; size: .; D: TRBD1; DNA: TGTGCCAGCAGCTTGGGGGACAGGGTAATCCACGAGCAGTACTTC; CDR3: CASSLGDRVIHEQYF
J: TRBJ2-2; V: TRBV7-9; size: .; D: .; DNA: TGTGCCAGCAGCTTAGCCGGCAGGGTGGTGGCCGGGGAGCTGTTTTTT; CDR3: CASSLAGRVVAGELFF
J: TRBJ2-1; V: TRBV7-3; size: .; D: .; DNA: TGTGCCAGCAGCTCGGACTACTTCTCAGGCAATGAGCAGTTCTTC; CDR3: CASSSDYFSGNEQFF
J: TRBJ2-6; V: TRBV5-5; size: .; D: .; DNA: TGTGCCAGCCTGGTGGACGGGAGCTCTGGGGCCAACGTCCTGACTTTC; CDR3: CASLVDGSSGANVLTF
J: TRBJ2-5; V: TRBV4-1; size: .; D: .; DNA: TGCGCCAGCAGGGACCGGGATACGGGGGAGACCCAGTACTTC; CDR3: CASRDRDTGETQYF
J: TRBJ2-1; V: TRBV7-3; size: .; D: TRBD2; DNA: TGTGCCAGCAGCTTAGCGGGGGGCCGAAACGACAATGAGCAGTTCTTC; CDR3: CASSLAGGRNDNEQFF
J: TRBJ2-4; V: TRBV7-9; size: .; D: .; DNA: TGTGCCAGCAGCTTGAGCATGGCCAAAAACATTCAGTACTTC; CDR3: CASSLSMAKNIQYF
J: TRBJ1-5; V: TRBV7-9; size: .; D: .; DNA: TGTGCCAGCAGCCCGGGGGATGGGGGCAATCAGCCCCAGCATTTT; CDR3: CASSPGDGGNQPQHF
J: TRBJ2-7; V: TRBV5-6; size: .; D: .; DNA: TGTGCCAGCAGTCCCTGGTCGGACGAGCAGTACTTC; CDR3: CASSPWSDEQYF
J: TRBJ2-7; V: TRBV7-2; size: .; D: TRBD2; DNA: TGTGCCAGCACTCCCGGGGGGGTCCTGGGGTACGAGCAGTACTTC; CDR3: CASTPGGVLGYEQYF
J: TRBJ2-1; V: TRBV5-4; size: .; D: TRBD2; DNA: TGTGCCAGCAGCCCACCGGGGCGGGGGGCGAATGAGCAGTTCTTC; CDR3: CASSPPGRGANEQFF
J: TRBJ2-2; V: TRBV9; size: .; D: .; DNA: TGTGCCAGCGGGGGGAACCAGATTTACAGGATGAACACCGGGGAGCTGTTTTTT; CDR3: CASGGNQIYRMNTGELFF
J: TRBJ2-1; V: TRBV6-1; size: .; D: TRBD2; DNA: TGTGCCAGCAGTGGTGGACTAGCCCCCCCGGACAATGAGCAGTTCTTC; CDR3: CASSGGLAPPDNEQFF
J: TRBJ2-1; V: TRBV29-1; size: .; D: TRBD2; DNA: TGCAGCGCCCGATCTAGCGGGAACAACAATGAGCAGTTCTTC; CDR3: CSARSSGNNNEQFF
J: TRBJ1-1; V: TRBV7-9; size: .; D: TRBD1; DNA: TGTGCCAGCAGCTTCCTCTCCGGAGGGGGCGAAACTGAAGCTTTCTTT; CDR3: CASSFLSGGGETEAFF
J: TRBJ2-1; V: TRBV21-1; size: few; D: .; DNA: TGTGCCAGCAGCAGCCCAGGGTTCTCCTACAATGAGCAGTTCTTC; CDR3: CASSSPGFSYNEQFF
J: TRBJ2-5; V: TRBV9; size: .; D: TRBD2; DNA: TGTGCCAGCAGCACCGGGACTAGCGGGGCCTTCGAGACCCAGTACTTC; CDR3: CASSTGTSGAFETQYF
J: TRBJ2-3; V: TRBV7-3; size: .; D: .; DNA: TGTGCCAGCAGCTTAACCGGGTATAGCACAGATACGCAGTATTTT; CDR3: CASSLTGYSTDTQYF
J: TRBJ1-2; V: TRBV9; size: few; D: .; DNA: TGTGCCAGCAGCGTAGAGGGGCAGGGCGGCTACACCTTC; CDR3: CASSVEGQGGYTF
J: TRBJ2-7; V: TRBV30; size: .; D: .; DNA: TGTGCCTGGACCGAGAGAAGTGAGCAGTACTTC; CDR3: CAWTERSEQYF
J: TRBJ1-1; V: TRBV6-6; size: .; D: .; DNA: TGTGCCAGCCTTTCCGGAAGGCTAGCGGGCACTGAAGCTTTCTTT; CDR3: CASLSGRLAGTEAFF
J: TRBJ1-1; V: TRBV15; size: .; D: TRBD1; DNA: TGTGCCACCAGCAGAGGAGGACAGGGACGAGGTACTGAAGCTTTCTTT; CDR3: CATSRGGQGRGTEAFF
J: TRBJ2-1; V: TRBV10-2; size: .; D: TRBD2; DNA: TGCGCCAGCAGTGGGACTAGCGGGGACAATGAGCAGTTCTTC; CDR3: CASSGTSGDNEQFF